The 17 T cell receptor beta chains below come from one sample, sequenced in a study of blood T cell repertoires in COVID-19. The protocol was immunoSEQ multiplex PCR, while the TCRdb copy is restricted to in-frame clones and leaves out a portion. In the table there are over 150,000 clones, around 87% of which are singletons. The sequenced material came from peripheral blood. The source of these receptors is a man in his sixties with COVID-19, enrolled during active disease.

V usage is TRBV6-5 and J usage is TRBJ2-7, with 9 bases fitting TRBD1. This CDR3 is 16 amino acids long. The ends lost 4 bases at V and 2 bases at J; junction bases unmatched: 9. The germline V gene encodes CDR1 MNHEY and CDR2 SVGAGI. This CDR3 reads CASSSQGAPPTYEQYF. CDR3 coding DNA: TGTGCCAGCAGTTCACAGGGGGCGCCCCCCACCTACGAGCAGTACTTC.

This clone was seen a single time. The chain couples TRBV6-5 to TRBJ2-5; the D is unclear. V lost 5 bases and J 2 bases, leaving 9 bases between the germline ends. CDR3 length equals 13 residues. The germline V gene has CDR1 MNHEY and CDR2 SVGAGI. CDR3 sequence (DNA): TGTGCCAGCAGTCTACAGAGACAAGAGACCCAGTACTTC. This gives the protein CASSLQRQETQYF.

The rearrangement links TRBV7-2 to TRBJ1-1; D gene unclear. This CDR3 is built from 14 residues. With 3 bases removed from V and 4 bases from J, the gap between germline ends came to 12 bases. Per the germline V gene, CDR1 is SGHTA and CDR2 is FQGNSA. The CDR3 spells CASSFRSGGTEAFF. The DNA for the CDR3 is TGTGCCAGCAGCTTTAGGAGCGGAGGCACTGAAGCTTTCTTT.

This clone has a handful of counts. The chain links TRBV6-2 or TRBV6-3 to TRBJ1-2; no firm D call. The germline gives CDR1 MNHEY, CDR2 SVGEGT. V was clipped by 5 bases and J by 3 bases, with 7 bases between them. The CDR3 is 12 residues long. The CDR3 DNA reads as TGTGCCAGCAGTAAACGGGACTATGGCTACACCTTC. It is translated as CASSKRDYGYTF.

This clone was seen a few times. The chain uses TRBV4-1 and TRBJ2-1, with no clear D. The CDR3 has 14 residues. V lost 6 bases, J lost 2 bases, and 11 bases lay in between. Germline V CDR1 and CDR2: MGHRA, YSYEKL. CDR3 nucleotide sequence: TGCGCCAGCAGTGAAGACATGCCCTACAATGAGCAGTTCTTC. Translated: CASSEDMPYNEQFF.

V and J are TRBV7-2 and TRBJ2-7; D is undetermined. Trimming stripped 1 base from V and 1 base from J, with 8 bases between. The CDR3 covers 14 residues. The germline V gene has CDR1 SGHTA and CDR2 FQGNSA. In DNA form, the CDR3 reads TGTGCCAGCAGCTTAGACGGTCCGTCCTACGAGCAGTACTTC. The encoded protein is CASSLDGPSYEQYF. The variable domain in full, completed from reference TRBV7-2 and TRBJ2-7, reads GAGVSQSPSNKVTEKGKDVELRCDPISGHTALYWYRQSLGQGLEFLIYFQGNSAPDKSGLPSDRFSAERTGGSVSTLTIQRTQQEDSAVYLCASSLDGPSYEQYFGPGTRLTVT.

The chain employs TRBV19 and TRBJ1-5; no firm D call. The CDR3 spans 15 residues. V shed 6 bases and J shed 3 bases, with 15 bases lying between them. Germline lookup yields CDR1 LNHDA and CDR2 SQIVND (reference sequence). CDR3 nucleotide sequence: TGTGCCAGTAGCCCCGGGGTACAGCACAATCAGCCCCAGCATTTT. Amino acid sequence: CASSPGVQHNQPQHF.

The J gene is TRBJ1-2, the V gene TRBV4-1; TRBD1 agrees at 8 bases. V lost 4 bases to trimming and J lost 8 bases; unmatched junction nucleotides: 12. In germline, CDR1 is MGHRA, CDR2 YSYEKL. The CDR3 extends over 15 amino acids. The DNA of the CDR3 is TGCGCCAGCAGCCCCCGGAGCCCCAGGGGGCAAGGCTACACCTTC. It translates to CASSPRSPRGQGYTF.

The chain carries TRBV21-1 and TRBJ2-2; no check of the table's D call, TRBD2, against the DNA was made. TRBV21-1 is described as a pseudogene. CDR3 size: 19 residues. The CDR3 sequence: CASSKRPGTSGRGLGELFF. In DNA form, the CDR3 reads TGTGCCAGCAGCAAACGTCCCGGGACTAGCGGGAGAGGTCTCGGGGAGCTGTTTTTT.

V is TRBV4-2 and J is TRBJ2-7; TRBD2 matches at 9 bases. The CDR3 has 16 residues. Germline CDR1 and CDR2: LGHNA and YNFKEQ. V lost 0 bases to trimming and J lost 2 bases; unmatched junction nucleotides: 5. The CDR3 coding sequence is TGTGCCAGCAGCCAAGATCTGGAGCGGGGGGCCTACGAGCAGTACTTC. Its protein product is CASSQDLERGAYEQYF.

The rearrangement links TRBV28 to TRBJ1-2, with TRBD1 identical over 7 bases. The V gene end was trimmed by 3 bases and the J gene end by 2 bases; junction bases not matched to a gene: 6. Per the germline V gene, CDR1 is MDHEN and CDR2 is SYDVKM. This CDR3 spans 15 amino acids. Here the CDR3 DNA reads TGTGCCAGCAGTTTCCCAGACAGGGCCAACTATGGCTACACCTTC. Encoded protein: CASSFPDRANYGYTF.

The chain carries TRBV18 and TRBJ2-7; 7 positions agree with TRBD2. J lost 0 bases, V lost 3 bases, and 8 bases had no gene match. Germline V gene sequence: CDR1 KGHSH, CDR2 LQKENI. This CDR3 contains 16 residues. The CDR3 reads CASSPPLREDSYEQYF. CDR3 bases: TGTGCCAGCTCACCCCCGCTACGGGAGGACTCCTACGAGCAGTACTTC.

The V and J genes are TRBV11-3 and TRBJ1-1; D is unresolved. The CDR3 is 13 residues long. V was shortened by 2 bases and J by 4 bases, with 8 bases between the two germline ends. Looked up from germline, CDR1 is SGHNT and CDR2 is YENEEA. The CDR3 coding sequence is TGTGCCAGCAGCTTAATCTATGGCACTGAAGCTTTCTTT. This gives the protein CASSLIYGTEAFF.

The V gene is TRBV5-4, the J gene TRBJ2-7; TRBD1 matches at 9 bases. The CDR3 has 15 residues. V lost 2 bases and J lost 7; bases outside the gene matches: 10. Per germline, CDR1 SGHNT and CDR2 YYREEE (reference sequence). DNA for the CDR3: TGTGCCAGCAGCTTAGACAGGGGACAGGGTGGAGAGCAGTACTTC. Its translation is CASSLDRGQGGEQYF.

The CDR3 DNA follows: TGCGCCAGCAGCTCGGGACAGAATATTCTTTCTGGGGCCAACGTCCTGACTTTC. It is translated as CASSSGQNILSGANVLTF. The V call is TRBV5-1, the J call TRBJ2-6, with 7 bases identical to TRBD1. CDR3 size: 18 residues. The V gene's germline CDR1 is SGHRS and CDR2 YFSETQ. The ends lost 3 bases at V and 1 base at J; junction bases unmatched: 10.

The CDR3 coding sequence is TGTGCCAGCAGCAATGGGGACAGGGCCCTCAATGAGCAGTTCTTC. It is translated as CASSNGDRALNEQFF. The chain has TRBV7-9 and TRBJ2-1, with 9 positions matching TRBD1. The CDR3 totals 15 residues. Germline CDR1 reads SEHNR; CDR2 reads FQNEAQ (reference sequence). J lost 6 bases, V lost 5 bases, and 8 bases had no gene match.

The chain recombines TRBV5-1 with TRBJ1-4; no reliable D call. The CDR3 is 14 amino acids. The V gene lost 4 bases and the J gene lost 0 bases, with 7 bases spanning the gap. CDR1 SGHRS and CDR2 YFSETQ come from the germline V gene. Here the CDR3 reads CASSAGATNEKLFF. In nucleotides, the CDR3 is TGCGCCAGCAGCGCGGGTGCAACTAATGAAAAACTGTTTTTT. The full variable domain, rest sourced from reference TRBV5-1 and TRBJ1-4, is KAGVTQTPRYLIKTRGQQVTLSCSPISGHRSVSWYQQTPGQGLQFLFEYFSETQRNKGNFPGRFSGRQFSNSRSEMNVSTLELGDSALYLCASSAGATNEKLFFGSGTQLSVL.